This TCR beta chain was sequenced for a study of beta chain features in type 1 diabetes. Purity (above 98%) was reached by all sorted populations. Expressed TCRB transcripts were sequenced after all isolated RNA was converted to cDNA. Clones were read by immunoSEQ multiplex PCR, and TCRdb kept only the in-frame ones, dropping some. The table shows some 150,000 clones, with approximately 52% occurring only once. This clone was counted a few times. The antigen is undetermined. CDR1 is LGHNA, CDR2 YNFKEQ, per germline. V lost 2 bases to trimming and J lost 2 bases, with 9 bases between them. The CDR3 runs 15 residues. General study results and limits: In all four CD4+ subsets, TCRB CDR3 length was significantly, moderately reduced in type 1 diabetes. Insertions at VDJ junctions were less frequent in type 1 diabetes patients. These patients also deleted more nucleotides at the same junctions.

This TCR came from a man aged 18 to 30 in good health. The J gene is TRBJ2-2, the V gene TRBV4-2; D is undetermined. Sequencing was performed on Tregs from blood. The CDR3 region has the DNA TGTGCCAGCAGCCAATCTCAGGCCAACACCGGGGAGCTGTTTTTT. It is translated as CASSQSQANTGELFF.